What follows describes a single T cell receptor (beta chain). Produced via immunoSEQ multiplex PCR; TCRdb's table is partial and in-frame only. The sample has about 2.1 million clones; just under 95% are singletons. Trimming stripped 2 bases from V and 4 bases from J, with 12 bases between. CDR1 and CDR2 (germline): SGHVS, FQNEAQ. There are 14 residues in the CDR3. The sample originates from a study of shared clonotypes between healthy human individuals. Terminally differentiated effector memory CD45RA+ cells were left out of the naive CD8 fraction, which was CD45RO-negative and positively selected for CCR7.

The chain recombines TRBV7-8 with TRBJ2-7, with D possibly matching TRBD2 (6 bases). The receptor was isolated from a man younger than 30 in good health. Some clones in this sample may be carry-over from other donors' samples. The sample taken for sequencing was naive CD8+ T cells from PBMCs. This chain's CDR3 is CASSLRTTFYEQYF. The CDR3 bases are TGTGCCAGCAGCTTAAGGACTACCTTTTACGAGCAGTACTTC.